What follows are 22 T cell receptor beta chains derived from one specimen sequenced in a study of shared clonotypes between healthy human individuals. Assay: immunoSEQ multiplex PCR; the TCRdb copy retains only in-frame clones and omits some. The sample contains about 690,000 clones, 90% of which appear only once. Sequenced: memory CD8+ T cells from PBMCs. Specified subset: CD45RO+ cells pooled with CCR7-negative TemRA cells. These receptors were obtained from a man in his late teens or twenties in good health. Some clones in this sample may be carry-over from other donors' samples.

The CDR3 here is CASSVDLGISYNEQFF. The CDR3 nucleotides are TGTGCCAGCAGCGTAGATCTGGGAATATCCTACAATGAGCAGTTCTTC. This sequence joins TRBV9 and TRBJ2-1; D gene unclear. V was clipped by 0 bases and J by 1 base, with 11 bases between them. Germline values: CDR1 SGDLS, CDR2 YYNGEE. The CDR3 spans 16 residues. The full variable domain, its missing parts supplied by reference TRBV9 and TRBJ2-1, is DSGVTQTPKHLITATGQRVTLRCSPRSGDLSVYWYQQSLDQGLQFLIQYYNGEERAKGNILERFSAQQFPDLHSELNLSSLELGDSALYFCASSVDLGISYNEQFFGPGTRLTVL.

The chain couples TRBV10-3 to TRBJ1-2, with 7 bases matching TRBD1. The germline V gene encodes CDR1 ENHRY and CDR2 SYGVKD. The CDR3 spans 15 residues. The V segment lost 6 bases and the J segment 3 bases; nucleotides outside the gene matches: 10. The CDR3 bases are TGTGCCATCAGGAGAACAGGGGTGGGGGACTATGGCTACACCTTC. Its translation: CAIRRTGVGDYGYTF.

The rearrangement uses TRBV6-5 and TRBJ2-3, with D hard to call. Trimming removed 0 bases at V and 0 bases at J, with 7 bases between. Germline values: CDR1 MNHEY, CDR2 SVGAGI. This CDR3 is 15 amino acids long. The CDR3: CASSYSVRSTDTQYF. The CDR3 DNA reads TGTGCCAGCAGTTACTCAGTCAGGAGCACAGATACGCAGTATTTT.

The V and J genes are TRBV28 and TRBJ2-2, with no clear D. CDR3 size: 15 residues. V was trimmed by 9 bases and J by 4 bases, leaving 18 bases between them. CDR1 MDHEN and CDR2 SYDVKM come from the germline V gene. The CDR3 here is CASKSRIPATGELFF. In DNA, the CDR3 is TGTGCCAGTAAATCCAGAATTCCAGCCACCGGGGAGCTGTTTTTT.

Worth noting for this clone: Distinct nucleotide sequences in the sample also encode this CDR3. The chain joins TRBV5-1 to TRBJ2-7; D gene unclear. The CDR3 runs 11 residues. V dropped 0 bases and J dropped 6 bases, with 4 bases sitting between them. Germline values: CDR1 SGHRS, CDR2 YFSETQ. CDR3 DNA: TGCGCCAGCAGCTTGGCTGGCGAGCAGTACTTC. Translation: CASSLAGEQYF. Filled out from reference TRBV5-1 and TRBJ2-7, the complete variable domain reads KAGVTQTPRYLIKTRGQQVTLSCSPISGHRSVSWYQQTPGQGLQFLFEYFSETQRNKGNFPGRFSGRQFSNSRSEMNVSTLELGDSALYLCASSLAGEQYFGPGTRLTVT.

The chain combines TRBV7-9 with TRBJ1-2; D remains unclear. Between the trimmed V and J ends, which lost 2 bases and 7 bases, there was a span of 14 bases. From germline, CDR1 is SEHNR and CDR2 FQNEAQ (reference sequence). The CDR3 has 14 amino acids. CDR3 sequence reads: CASSLNTVGFGYTF. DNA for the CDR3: TGTGCCAGCAGCTTAAATACCGTGGGATTTGGCTACACCTTC.

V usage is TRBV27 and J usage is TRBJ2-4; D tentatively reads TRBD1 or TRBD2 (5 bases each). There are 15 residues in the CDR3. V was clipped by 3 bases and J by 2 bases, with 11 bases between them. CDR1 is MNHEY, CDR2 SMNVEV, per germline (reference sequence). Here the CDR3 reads CASSFEGSTKNIQYF. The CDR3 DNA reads TGTGCCAGCAGTTTTGAGGGGAGTACCAAAAACATTCAGTACTTC.

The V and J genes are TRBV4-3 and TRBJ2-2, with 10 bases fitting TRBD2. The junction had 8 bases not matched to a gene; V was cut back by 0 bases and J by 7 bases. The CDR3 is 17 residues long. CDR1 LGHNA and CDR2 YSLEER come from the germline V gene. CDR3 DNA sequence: TGCGCCAGCAGCCAAGAGAGTCTAGCGGGAGAGGGCGGGGAGCTGTTTTTT. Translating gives CASSQESLAGEGGELFF.

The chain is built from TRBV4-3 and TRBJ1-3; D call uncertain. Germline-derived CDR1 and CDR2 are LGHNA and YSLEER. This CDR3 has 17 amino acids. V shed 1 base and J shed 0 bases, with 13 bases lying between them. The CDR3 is CASSQGVAGSSGNTIYF. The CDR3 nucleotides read TGCGCCAGCAGCCAAGGAGTCGCAGGCTCCTCTGGAAACACCATATATTTT.

CDR3 amino acids: CASSFRVPYNEQFF. CDR3 in DNA: TGTGCCAGCAGTTTCAGGGTCCCCTACAATGAGCAGTTCTTC. V and J are TRBV27 and TRBJ2-1, with D perhaps TRBD1 (5 bases). V shed 3 bases and J shed 2 bases, with 8 bases lying between them. The CDR3 consists of 14 residues. Germline V gives CDR1 MNHEY, CDR2 SMNVEV (reference sequence).

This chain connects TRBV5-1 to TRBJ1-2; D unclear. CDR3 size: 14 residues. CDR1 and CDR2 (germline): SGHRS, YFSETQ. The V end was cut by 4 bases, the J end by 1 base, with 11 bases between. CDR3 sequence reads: CASSPANINYGYTF. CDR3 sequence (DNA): TGCGCCAGCAGCCCAGCCAACATTAACTATGGCTACACCTTC.

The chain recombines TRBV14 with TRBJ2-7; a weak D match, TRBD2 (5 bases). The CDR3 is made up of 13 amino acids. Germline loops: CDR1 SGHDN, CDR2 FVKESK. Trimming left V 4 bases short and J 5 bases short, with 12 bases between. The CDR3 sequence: CASSPPDYHEQYF. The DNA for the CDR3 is TGTGCCAGCAGCCCGCCCGACTACCACGAGCAGTACTTC.

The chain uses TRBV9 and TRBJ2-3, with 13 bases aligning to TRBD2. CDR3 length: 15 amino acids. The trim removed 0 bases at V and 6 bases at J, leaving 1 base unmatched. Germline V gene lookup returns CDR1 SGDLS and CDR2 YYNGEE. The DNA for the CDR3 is TGTGCCAGCAGCGTAGCGACTAGCGGGAGGGATACGCAGTATTTT. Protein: CASSVATSGRDTQYF.

CDR3: CASSVGGRDEKLFF. DNA for the CDR3: TGTGCCAGCAGCGTTGGGGGGCGCGATGAAAAACTGTTTTTT. The chain combines TRBV9 with TRBJ1-4; weak D call: TRBD1 (6 bases). V shed 2 bases and J shed 6 bases, with 11 bases lying between them. The CDR3 length is 14 residues. CDR1 and CDR2 (germline): SGDLS, YYNGEE.

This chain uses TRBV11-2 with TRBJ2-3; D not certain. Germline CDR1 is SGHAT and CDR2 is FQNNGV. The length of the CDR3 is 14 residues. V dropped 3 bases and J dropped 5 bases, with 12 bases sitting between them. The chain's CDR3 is CASSFPMSLDTQYF. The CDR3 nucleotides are TGTGCCAGCAGCTTCCCCATGAGTTTAGATACGCAGTATTTT.

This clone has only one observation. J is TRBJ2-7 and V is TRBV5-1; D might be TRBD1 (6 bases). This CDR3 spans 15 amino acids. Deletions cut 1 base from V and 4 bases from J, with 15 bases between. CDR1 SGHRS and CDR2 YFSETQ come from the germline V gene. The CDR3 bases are TGCGCCAGCAGCTTGTGGGACAAGCCGGGGTACGAGCAGTACTTC. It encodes CASSLWDKPGYEQYF.

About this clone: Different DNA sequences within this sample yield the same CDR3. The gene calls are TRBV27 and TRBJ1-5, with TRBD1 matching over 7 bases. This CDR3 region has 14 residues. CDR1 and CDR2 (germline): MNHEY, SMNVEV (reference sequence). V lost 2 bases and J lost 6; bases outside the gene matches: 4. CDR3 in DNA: TGTGCCAGCAGTTTAATCAGGGGGGGTCAGCCCCAGCATTTT. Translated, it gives CASSLIRGGQPQHF.

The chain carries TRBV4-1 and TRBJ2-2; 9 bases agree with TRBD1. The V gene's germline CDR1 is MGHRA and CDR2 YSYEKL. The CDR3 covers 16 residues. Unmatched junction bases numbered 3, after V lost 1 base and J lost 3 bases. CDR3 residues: CASSQVDRGDTGELFF. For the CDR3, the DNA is TGCGCCAGCAGCCAAGTAGACAGGGGGGACACCGGGGAGCTGTTTTTT.

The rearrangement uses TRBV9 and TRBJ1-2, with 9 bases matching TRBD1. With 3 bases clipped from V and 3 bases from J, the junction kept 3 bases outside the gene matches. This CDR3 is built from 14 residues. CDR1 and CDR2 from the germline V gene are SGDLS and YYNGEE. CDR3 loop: CASSGRTGDYGYTF. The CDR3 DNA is TGTGCCAGCAGCGGACGGACAGGGGACTATGGCTACACCTTC.

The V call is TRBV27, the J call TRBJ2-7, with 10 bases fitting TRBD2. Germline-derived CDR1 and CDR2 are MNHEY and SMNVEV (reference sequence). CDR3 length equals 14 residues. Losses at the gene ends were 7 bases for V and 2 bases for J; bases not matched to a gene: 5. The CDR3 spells CASTGTSAPYEQYF. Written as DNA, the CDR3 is TGTGCCAGCACTGGGACTAGCGCACCCTACGAGCAGTACTTC.

CDR3 in amino acids: CASSPGTFSGNTIYF. CDR3 coding DNA: TGTGCCAGCAGCCCCGGGACCTTCTCTGGAAACACCATATATTTT. The chain links TRBV7-6 to TRBJ1-3; a possible D gene is TRBD1 (5 bases). Germline lookup yields CDR1 SGHVS and CDR2 FNYEAQ. Trimming left V 5 bases short and J 0 bases short, with 11 bases between. CDR3 length equals 15 residues.

CDR3: CASSLIRITNYGYTF. The DNA of the CDR3 is TGTGCCAGCAGTTTAATAAGAATCACTAACTATGGCTACACCTTC. The chain uses TRBV28 and TRBJ1-2; D gene ambiguous. The V end lost 2 bases, the J end lost 0 bases, and 10 bases lay between the germline ends. The germline V gene has CDR1 MDHEN and CDR2 SYDVKM. The length of the CDR3 is 15 residues.